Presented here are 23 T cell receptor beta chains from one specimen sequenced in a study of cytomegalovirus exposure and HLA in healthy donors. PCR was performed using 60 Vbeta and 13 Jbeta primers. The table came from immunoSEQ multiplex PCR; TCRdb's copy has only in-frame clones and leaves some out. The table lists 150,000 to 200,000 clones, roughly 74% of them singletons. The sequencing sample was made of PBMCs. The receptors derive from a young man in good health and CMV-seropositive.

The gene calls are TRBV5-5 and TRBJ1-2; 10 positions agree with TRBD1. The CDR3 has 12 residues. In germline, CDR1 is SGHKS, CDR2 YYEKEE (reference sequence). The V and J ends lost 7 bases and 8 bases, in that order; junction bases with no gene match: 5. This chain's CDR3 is CASARQGAGYTF. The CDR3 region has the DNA TGTGCCAGCGCTCGACAGGGGGCCGGCTACACCTTC.

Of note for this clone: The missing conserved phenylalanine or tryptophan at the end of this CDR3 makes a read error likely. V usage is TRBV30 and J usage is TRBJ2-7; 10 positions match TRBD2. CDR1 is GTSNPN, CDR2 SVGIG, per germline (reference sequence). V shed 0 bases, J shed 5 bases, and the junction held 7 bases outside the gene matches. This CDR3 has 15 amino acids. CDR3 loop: CAWSVMSGRAHEQYL. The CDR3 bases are TGTGCCTGGAGTGTAATGAGCGGGAGGGCCCACGAGCAGTACCTC.

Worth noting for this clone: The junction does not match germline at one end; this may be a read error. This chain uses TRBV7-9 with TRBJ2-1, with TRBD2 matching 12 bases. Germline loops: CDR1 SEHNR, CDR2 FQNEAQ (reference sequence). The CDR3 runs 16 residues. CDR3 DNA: TGTGCCAGCAGCCTAGCGGGAGGGCCGTCCTACAATGAGCAGTTCTTC. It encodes CASSLAGGPSYNEQFF.

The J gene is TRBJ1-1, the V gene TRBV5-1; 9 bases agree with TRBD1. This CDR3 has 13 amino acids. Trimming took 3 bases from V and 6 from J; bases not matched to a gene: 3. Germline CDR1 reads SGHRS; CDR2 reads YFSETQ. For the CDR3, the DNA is TGCGCCAGCAGCTGGACAGGGGCCGCTGAAGCTTTCTTT. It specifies CASSWTGAAEAFF.

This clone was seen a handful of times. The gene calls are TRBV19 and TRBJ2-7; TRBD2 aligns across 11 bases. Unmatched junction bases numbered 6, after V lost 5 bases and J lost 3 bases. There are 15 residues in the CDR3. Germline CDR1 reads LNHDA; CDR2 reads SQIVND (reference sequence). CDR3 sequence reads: CASSSGTSGLYEQYF. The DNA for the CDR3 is TGTGCCAGTAGTTCCGGGACTAGCGGACTCTACGAGCAGTACTTC.

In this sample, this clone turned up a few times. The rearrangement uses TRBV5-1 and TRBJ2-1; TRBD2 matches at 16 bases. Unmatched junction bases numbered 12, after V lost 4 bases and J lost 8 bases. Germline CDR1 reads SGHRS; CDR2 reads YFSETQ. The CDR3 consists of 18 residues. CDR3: CASSLHGTSGRALDEQFF. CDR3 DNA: TGCGCCAGCAGCCTACACGGGACTAGCGGGAGGGCCCTCGATGAGCAGTTCTTC.

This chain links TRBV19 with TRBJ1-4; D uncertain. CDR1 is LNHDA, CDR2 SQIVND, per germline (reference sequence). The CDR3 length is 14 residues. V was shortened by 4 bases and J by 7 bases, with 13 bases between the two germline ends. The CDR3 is CASSRADTPEKLFF. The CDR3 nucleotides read TGTGCCAGTAGTAGAGCGGATACACCTGAAAAACTGTTTTTT.

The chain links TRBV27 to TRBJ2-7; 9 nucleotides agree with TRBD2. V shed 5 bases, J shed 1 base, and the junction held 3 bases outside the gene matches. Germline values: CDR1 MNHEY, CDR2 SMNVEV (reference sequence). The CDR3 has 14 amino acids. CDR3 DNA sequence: TGTGCCAGCAGTCACCTAGCGGGGTCCTACGAGCAGTACTTC. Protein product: CASSHLAGSYEQYF.

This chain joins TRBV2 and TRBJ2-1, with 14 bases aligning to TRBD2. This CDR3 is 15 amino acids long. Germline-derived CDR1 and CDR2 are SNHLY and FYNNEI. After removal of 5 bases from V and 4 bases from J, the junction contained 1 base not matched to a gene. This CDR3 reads CASSRLAGGYNEQFF. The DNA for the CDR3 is TGTGCCAGCAGTAGACTAGCGGGAGGGTACAATGAGCAGTTCTTC.

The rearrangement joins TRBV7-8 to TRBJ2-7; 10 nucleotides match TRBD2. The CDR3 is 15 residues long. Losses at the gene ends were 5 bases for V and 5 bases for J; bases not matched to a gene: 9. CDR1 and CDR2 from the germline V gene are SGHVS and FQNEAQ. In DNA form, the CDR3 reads TGTGCCAGCAGCCCTCAGCGGGAGGGCCACCACGAGCAGTACTTC. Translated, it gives CASSPQREGHHEQYF.

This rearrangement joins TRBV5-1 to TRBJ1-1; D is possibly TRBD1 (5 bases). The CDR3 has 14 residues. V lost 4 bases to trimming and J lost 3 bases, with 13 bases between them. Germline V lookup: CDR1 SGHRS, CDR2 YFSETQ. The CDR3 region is CASSTTGRYTEAFF. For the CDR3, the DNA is TGCGCCAGCAGCACCACAGGTCGGTACACTGAAGCTTTCTTT.

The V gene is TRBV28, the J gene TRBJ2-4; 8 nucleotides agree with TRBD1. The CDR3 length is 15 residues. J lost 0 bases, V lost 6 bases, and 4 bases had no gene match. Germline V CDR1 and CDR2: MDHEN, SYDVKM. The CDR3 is CASSTGGLAKNIQYF. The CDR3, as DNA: TGTGCCAGCAGCACAGGGGGACTAGCCAAAAACATTCAGTACTTC.

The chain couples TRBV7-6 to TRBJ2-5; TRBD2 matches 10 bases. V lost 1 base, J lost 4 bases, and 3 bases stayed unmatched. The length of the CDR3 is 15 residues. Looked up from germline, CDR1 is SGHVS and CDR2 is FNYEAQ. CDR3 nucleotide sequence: TGTGCCAGCAGCTTAGTAGCGGGAGGTCGAGAGACCCAGTACTTC. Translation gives CASSLVAGGRETQYF.

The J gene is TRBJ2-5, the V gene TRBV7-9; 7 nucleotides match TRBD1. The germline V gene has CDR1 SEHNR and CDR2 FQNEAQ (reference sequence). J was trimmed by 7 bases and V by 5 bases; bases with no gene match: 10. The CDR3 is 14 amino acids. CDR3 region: CASSPRQGLGTQYF. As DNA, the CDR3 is TGTGCCAGCAGCCCGCGACAGGGCCTTGGGACCCAGTACTTC.

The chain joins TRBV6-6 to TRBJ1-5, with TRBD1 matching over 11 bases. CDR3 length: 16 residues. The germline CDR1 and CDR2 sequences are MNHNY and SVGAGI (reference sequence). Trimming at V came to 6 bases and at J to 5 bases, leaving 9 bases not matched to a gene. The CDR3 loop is CASRGQGAKGDQPQHF. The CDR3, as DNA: TGTGCCAGCAGAGGACAGGGGGCGAAGGGGGATCAGCCCCAGCATTTT.

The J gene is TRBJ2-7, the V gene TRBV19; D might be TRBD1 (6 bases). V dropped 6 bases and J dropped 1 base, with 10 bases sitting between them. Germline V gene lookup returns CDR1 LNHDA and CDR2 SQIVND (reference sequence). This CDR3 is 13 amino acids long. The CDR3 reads CASRQGGSYEQYF. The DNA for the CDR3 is TGTGCCAGTAGACAGGGTGGGTCCTACGAGCAGTACTTC.

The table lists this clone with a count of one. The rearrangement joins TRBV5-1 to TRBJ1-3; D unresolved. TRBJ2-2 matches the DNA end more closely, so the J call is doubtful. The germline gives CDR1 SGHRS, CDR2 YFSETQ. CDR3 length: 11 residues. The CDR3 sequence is CASWATGELFF. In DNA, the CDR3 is TGCGCCAGCTGGGCGACCGGGGAGCTGTTTTTT.

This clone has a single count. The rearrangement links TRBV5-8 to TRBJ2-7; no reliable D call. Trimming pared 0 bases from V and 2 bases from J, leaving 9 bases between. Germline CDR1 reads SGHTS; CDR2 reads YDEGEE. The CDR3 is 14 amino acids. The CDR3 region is CASSLVIVPYEQYF. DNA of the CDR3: TGTGCCAGCAGCTTGGTAATAGTCCCCTACGAGCAGTACTTC. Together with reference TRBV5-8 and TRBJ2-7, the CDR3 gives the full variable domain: EAGVTQSPTHLIKTRGQQATLRCSPISGHTSVYWYQQALGLGLQFLLWYDEGEERNRGNFPPRFSGRQFPNYSSELNVNALELEDSALYLCASSLVIVPYEQYFGPGTRLTVT.

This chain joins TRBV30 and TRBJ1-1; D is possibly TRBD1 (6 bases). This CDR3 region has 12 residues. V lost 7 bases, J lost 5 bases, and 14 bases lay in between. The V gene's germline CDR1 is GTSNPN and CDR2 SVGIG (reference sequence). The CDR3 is CAYKTRGTEAFF. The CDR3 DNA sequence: TGTGCCTATAAGACGAGGGGGACTGAAGCTTTCTTT.

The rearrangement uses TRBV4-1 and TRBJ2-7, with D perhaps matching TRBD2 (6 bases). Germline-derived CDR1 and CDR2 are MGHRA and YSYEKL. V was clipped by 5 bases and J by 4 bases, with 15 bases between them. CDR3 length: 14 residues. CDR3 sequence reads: CASSRDSGYYEQYF. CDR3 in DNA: TGCGCCAGCAGCAGGGACTCAGGATATTACGAGCAGTACTTC.

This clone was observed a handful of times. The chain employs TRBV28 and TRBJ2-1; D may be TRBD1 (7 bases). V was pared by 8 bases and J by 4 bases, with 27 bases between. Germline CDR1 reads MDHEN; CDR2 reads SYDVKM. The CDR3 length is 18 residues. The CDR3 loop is CASCWTGNLGGGYNEQFF. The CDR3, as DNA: TGTGCCAGCTGCTGGACAGGAAATCTCGGTGGGGGGTACAATGAGCAGTTCTTC.

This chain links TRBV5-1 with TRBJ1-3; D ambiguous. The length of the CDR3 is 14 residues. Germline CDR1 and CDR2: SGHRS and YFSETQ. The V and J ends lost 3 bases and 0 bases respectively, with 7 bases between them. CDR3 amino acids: CASSSTNSGNTIYF. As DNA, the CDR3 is TGCGCCAGCAGCTCTACTAACTCTGGAAACACCATATATTTT.

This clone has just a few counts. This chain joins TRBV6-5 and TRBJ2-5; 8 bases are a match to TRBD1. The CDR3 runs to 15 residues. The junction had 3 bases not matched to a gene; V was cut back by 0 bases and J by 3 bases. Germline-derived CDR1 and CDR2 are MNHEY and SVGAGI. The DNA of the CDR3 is TGTGCCAGCAGTTACTCTCCGACAGGGGAAGAGACCCAGTACTTC. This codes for CASSYSPTGEETQYF.